A selection of T cell receptor beta chains follows, all from one sample in a study of memory CD4+ T cells and cytomegalovirus serostatus. The data were produced by immunoSEQ multiplex PCR, yet TCRdb's version contains in-frame clones alone and is incomplete. The table lists approximately 52,000 clones, around four fifths of them singletons. Specimen: memory CD4+ T cells from blood. Receptor source: an adult in good health and CMV-seronegative. Both conserved end residues are part of each CDR3. Fields, in order: clone size, J gene, V gene, D gene, CDR3 protein, CDR3 DNA. A D gene is named only where the DNA matches it firmly. Some rows have no size entry. The others give once, few or many, or a class for an expanded clone.

clone_size: once
j_call: TRBJ2-3
v_call: TRBV29-1
d_call: TRBD1
cdr3_aa: CSVPKGGRTGDTDTQYF
cdr3_nt: TGCAGCGTCCCGAAAGGGGGGCGGACAGGGGACACAGATACGCAGTATTTT

clone_size: NA
j_call: TRBJ2-3
v_call: TRBV5-4
d_call: TRBD2
cdr3_aa: CASSLGLSGGTDTQYF
cdr3_nt: TGTGCCAGCAGCCTGGGACTAAGCGGGGGCACAGATACGCAGTATTTT

clone_size: NA
j_call: TRBJ2-4
v_call: TRBV29-1
d_call: NA
cdr3_aa: CSVQVEINIQYF
cdr3_nt: TGCAGCGTTCAAGTGGAGATAAACATTCAGTACTTC

clone_size: NA
j_call: TRBJ1-1
v_call: TRBV6-1
d_call: TRBD1
cdr3_aa: CASSDMWDSQWF
cdr3_nt: TGTGCCAGCAGTGATATGTGGGACAGCCAGTGGTTT

clone_size: NA
j_call: TRBJ2-7
v_call: TRBV5-1
d_call: NA
cdr3_aa: CASSLTDNYEQYF
cdr3_nt: TGCGCCAGCAGCTTGACAGACAACTACGAGCAGTACTTC

clone_size: NA
j_call: TRBJ2-1
v_call: TRBV4-3
d_call: NA
cdr3_aa: CASSQGSGRFDEQFF
cdr3_nt: TGCGCCAGCAGCCAAGGGTCAGGGCGGTTCGATGAGCAGTTCTTC

clone_size: NA
j_call: TRBJ2-1
v_call: TRBV5-1
d_call: TRBD2
cdr3_aa: CASSFVGLAGVYNEQFF
cdr3_nt: TGCGCCAGCAGCTTCGTCGGACTAGCGGGGGTTTACAATGAGCAGTTCTTC

clone_size: NA
j_call: TRBJ1-6
v_call: TRBV5-1
d_call: TRBD1
cdr3_aa: CASSLATGDNSPLHF
cdr3_nt: TGCGCCAGCAGCTTGGCGACAGGGGATAATTCACCCCTCCACTTT

clone_size: NA
j_call: TRBJ1-2
v_call: TRBV5-4
d_call: NA
cdr3_aa: CASSLALEFTLYGYTF
cdr3_nt: TGTGCCAGCAGCTTGGCCTTGGAATTTACCCTCTATGGCTACACCTTC

clone_size: NA
j_call: TRBJ1-1
v_call: TRBV10-3
d_call: NA
cdr3_aa: CAITSHRDTEAFF
cdr3_nt: TGTGCCATCACCTCTCACCGGGATACTGAAGCTTTCTTT

clone_size: NA
j_call: TRBJ2-7
v_call: TRBV16
d_call: NA
cdr3_aa: CASSQYYGEQYF
cdr3_nt: TGTGCCAGCAGCCAATATTACGGTGAGCAGTACTTC

clone_size: NA
j_call: TRBJ1-6
v_call: TRBV5-4
d_call: NA
cdr3_aa: CASSSSDSYNSPLHF
cdr3_nt: TGTGCCAGCAGCTCCTCTGACTCATATAATTCACCCCTCCACTTT

clone_size: NA
j_call: TRBJ1-2
v_call: TRBV30
d_call: NA
cdr3_aa: CAWSTGSNYGYTF
cdr3_nt: TGTGCCTGGTCGACAGGCTCTAACTATGGCTACACCTTC

clone_size: NA
j_call: TRBJ1-2
v_call: TRBV5-6
d_call: NA
cdr3_aa: CASSPGGGGGYGYTF
cdr3_nt: TGTGCCAGCAGCCCTGGAGGAGGGGGTGGCTATGGCTACACCTTC

clone_size: NA
j_call: TRBJ1-1
v_call: TRBV28
d_call: TRBD1
cdr3_aa: CASRSTGTGLSGEAFF
cdr3_nt: TGTGCCAGCAGGTCAACCGGGACAGGGCTAAGTGGTGAAGCTTTCTTT

clone_size: NA
j_call: TRBJ2-7
v_call: TRBV18
d_call: TRBD1
cdr3_aa: CASSRDRGPYEQYF
cdr3_nt: TGTGCCAGCTCGAGGGACAGGGGGCCCTACGAGCAGTACTTC

clone_size: once
j_call: TRBJ1-1
v_call: TRBV7-9
d_call: NA
cdr3_aa: CASSLSRDTEAFF
cdr3_nt: TGTGCCAGCAGCTTAAGCAGGGACACTGAAGCTTTCTTT

clone_size: NA
j_call: TRBJ2-2
v_call: TRBV9
d_call: NA
cdr3_aa: CASRKGENTGELFF
cdr3_nt: TGTGCCAGCCGTAAAGGGGAGAACACCGGGGAGCTGTTTTTT

clone_size: once
j_call: TRBJ2-5
v_call: TRBV28
d_call: NA
cdr3_aa: CATHLGGGWETQYF
cdr3_nt: TGTGCCACCCACCTCGGAGGGGGATGGGAGACCCAGTACTTC

clone_size: NA
j_call: TRBJ2-2
v_call: TRBV11-2
d_call: NA
cdr3_aa: CASRPGSKNTGELFF
cdr3_nt: TGTGCCAGCAGGCCAGGGTCTAAGAACACCGGGGAGCTGTTTTTT

clone_size: NA
j_call: TRBJ1-2
v_call: TRBV5-1
d_call: NA
cdr3_aa: CASSEDVYGYTF
cdr3_nt: TGCGCCAGCAGCGAGGACGTCTATGGCTACACCTTC

clone_size: NA
j_call: TRBJ1-1
v_call: TRBV9
d_call: NA
cdr3_aa: CASSSEWSVPFF
cdr3_nt: TGTGCCAGCAGCTCCGAGTGGTCTGTACCTTTCTTT

clone_size: few
j_call: TRBJ1-1
v_call: TRBV6-5
d_call: NA
cdr3_aa: CASSYAGRAFF
cdr3_nt: TGTGCCAGCAGTTACGCCGGGCGAGCTTTCTTT